The T cell receptor (beta chain) described here comes from a study of blood T cell repertoires in COVID-19. TCRdb's copy holds only in-frame clones and misses some; the assay was immunoSEQ multiplex PCR. The table has some 270,000 clones, roughly nine tenths seen once; the top ten hold approximately 2.2%. This clone has only one observation. The CDR3 sequence is 13 residues long. Trimming took off 6 bases at V and 1 base at J, with 8 bases between the two ends. The germline V gene has CDR1 SNHLY and CDR2 FYNNEI. V usage is TRBV2 and J usage is TRBJ2-3, with no clear D. The receptor comes from a man in his fifties with acute or convalescent COVID-19. Sequenced material: peripheral blood. CDR3 nucleotide sequence: TGTGCCAGCAGCGTCGAGGGCACAGATACGCAGTATTTT. It translates to CASSVEGTDTQYF.